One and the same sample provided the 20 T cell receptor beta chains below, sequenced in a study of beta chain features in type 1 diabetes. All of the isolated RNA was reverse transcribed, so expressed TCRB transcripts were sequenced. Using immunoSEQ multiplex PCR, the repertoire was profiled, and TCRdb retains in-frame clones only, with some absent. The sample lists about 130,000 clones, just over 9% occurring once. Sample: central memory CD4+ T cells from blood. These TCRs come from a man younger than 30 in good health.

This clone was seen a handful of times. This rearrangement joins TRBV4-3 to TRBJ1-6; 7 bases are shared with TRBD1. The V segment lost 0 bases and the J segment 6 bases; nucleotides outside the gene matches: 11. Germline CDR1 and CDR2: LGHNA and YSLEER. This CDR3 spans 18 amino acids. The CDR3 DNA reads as TGCGCCAGCAGCCAAGATATTGGGGACAGACCTTCTAATTCACCCCTCCACTTT. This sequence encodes CASSQDIGDRPSNSPLHF.

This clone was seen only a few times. The CDR3 bases are TGTGCCAGTAGTATACAGAGAACAGACACAGATACGCAGTATTTT. This encodes CASSIQRTDTDTQYF. The chain is built from TRBV19 and TRBJ2-3; D is unclear. CDR1 and CDR2 (germline): LNHDA, SQIVND (reference sequence). This CDR3 comprises 15 residues. V was shortened by 2 bases and J by 2 bases, with 11 bases between the two germline ends.

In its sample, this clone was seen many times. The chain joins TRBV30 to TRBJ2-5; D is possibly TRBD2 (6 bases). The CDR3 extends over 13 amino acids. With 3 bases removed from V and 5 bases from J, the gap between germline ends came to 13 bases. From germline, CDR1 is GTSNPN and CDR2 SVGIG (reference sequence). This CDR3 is CAWRGPGVETQYF. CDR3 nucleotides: TGTGCCTGGAGGGGCCCGGGGGTGGAGACCCAGTACTTC.

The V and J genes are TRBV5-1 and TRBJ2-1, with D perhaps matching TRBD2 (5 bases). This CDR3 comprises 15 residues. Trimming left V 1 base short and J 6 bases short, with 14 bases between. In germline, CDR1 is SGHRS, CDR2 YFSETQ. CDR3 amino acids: CASSLLWSRGNEQFF. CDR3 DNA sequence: TGCGCCAGCAGCTTGCTCTGGAGTCGGGGCAATGAGCAGTTCTTC. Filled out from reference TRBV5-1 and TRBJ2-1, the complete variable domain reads KAGVTQTPRYLIKTRGQQVTLSCSPISGHRSVSWYQQTPGQGLQFLFEYFSETQRNKGNFPGRFSGRQFSNSRSEMNVSTLELGDSALYLCASSLLWSRGNEQFFGPGTRLTVL.

The CDR3 DNA reads as TGTGCCAGCAGTGGTCAGACAGTCCGCGGAACTGAAGCTTTCTTT. Protein sequence: CASSGQTVRGTEAFF. The chain has TRBV2 and TRBJ1-1, with TRBD1 as a possible D gene (5 bases). V shed 4 bases and J shed 5 bases, with 17 bases lying between them. CDR1 is SNHLY and CDR2 is FYNNEI in the germline V gene. CDR3 length: 15 residues. The entire variable domain, with the rest obtained from reference TRBV2 and TRBJ1-1, is as follows: EPEVTQTPSHQVTQMGQEVILRCVPISNHLYFYWYRQILGQKVEFLVSFYNNEISEKSEIFDDQFSVERPDGSNFTLKIRSTKLEDSAMYFCASSGQTVRGTEAFFGQGTRLTVV.

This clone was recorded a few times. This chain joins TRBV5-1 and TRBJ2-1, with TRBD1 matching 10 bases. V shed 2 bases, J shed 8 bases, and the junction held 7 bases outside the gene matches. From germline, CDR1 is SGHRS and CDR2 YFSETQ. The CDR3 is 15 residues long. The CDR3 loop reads CASSLPGQGIHEQFF. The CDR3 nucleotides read TGCGCCAGCAGCTTACCGGGACAGGGGATCCATGAGCAGTTCTTC. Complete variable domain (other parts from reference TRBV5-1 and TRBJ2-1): KAGVTQTPRYLIKTRGQQVTLSCSPISGHRSVSWYQQTPGQGLQFLFEYFSETQRNKGNFPGRFSGRQFSNSRSEMNVSTLELGDSALYLCASSLPGQGIHEQFFGPGTRLTVL.

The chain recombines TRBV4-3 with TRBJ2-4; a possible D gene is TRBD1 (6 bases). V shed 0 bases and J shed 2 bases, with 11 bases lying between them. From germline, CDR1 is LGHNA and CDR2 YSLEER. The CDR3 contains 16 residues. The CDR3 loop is CASSQEQGATKNIQYF. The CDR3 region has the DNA TGCGCCAGCAGCCAAGAACAGGGAGCGACCAAAAACATTCAGTACTTC.

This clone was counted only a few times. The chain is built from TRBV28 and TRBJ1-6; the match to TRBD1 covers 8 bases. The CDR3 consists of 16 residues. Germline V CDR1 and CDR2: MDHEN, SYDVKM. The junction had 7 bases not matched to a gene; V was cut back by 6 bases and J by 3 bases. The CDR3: CASRLQGAGYNSPLHF. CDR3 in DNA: TGTGCCAGCAGACTTCAGGGGGCAGGCTATAATTCACCCCTCCACTTT.

The CDR3 region has the DNA TGTGCCACCCAGGGGGCGGCTAACTATGGCTACACCTTC. Its protein is CATQGAANYGYTF. The chain is built from TRBV4-2 and TRBJ1-2; 8 bases map to TRBD1. CDR3 length: 13 residues. Losses at the gene ends were 10 bases for V and 0 bases for J; bases not matched to a gene: 4. Germline loops: CDR1 LGHNA, CDR2 YNFKEQ.

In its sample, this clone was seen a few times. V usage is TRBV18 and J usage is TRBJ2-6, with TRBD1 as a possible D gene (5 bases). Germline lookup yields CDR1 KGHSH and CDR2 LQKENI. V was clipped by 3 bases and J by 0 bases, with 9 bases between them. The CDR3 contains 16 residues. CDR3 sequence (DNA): TGTGCCAGCTCACCCGACAGAGTCTCTGGGGCCAACGTCCTGACTTTC. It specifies CASSPDRVSGANVLTF.

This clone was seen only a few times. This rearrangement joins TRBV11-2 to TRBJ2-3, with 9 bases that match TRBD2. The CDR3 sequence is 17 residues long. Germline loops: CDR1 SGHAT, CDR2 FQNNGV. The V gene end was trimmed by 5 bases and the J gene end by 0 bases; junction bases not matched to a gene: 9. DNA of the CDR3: TGTGCCAGCAGCCGGGCTAGCGGGGATACTAGCACAGATACGCAGTATTTT. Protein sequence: CASSRASGDTSTDTQYF.

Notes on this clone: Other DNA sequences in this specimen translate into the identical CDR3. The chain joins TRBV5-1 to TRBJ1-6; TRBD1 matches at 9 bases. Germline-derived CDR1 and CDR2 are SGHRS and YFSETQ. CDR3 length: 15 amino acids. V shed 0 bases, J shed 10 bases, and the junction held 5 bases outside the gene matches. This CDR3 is CASSLEGQGNSPLHF. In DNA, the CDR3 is TGCGCCAGCAGCTTGGAGGGACAGGGAAACTCACCCCTCCACTTT.

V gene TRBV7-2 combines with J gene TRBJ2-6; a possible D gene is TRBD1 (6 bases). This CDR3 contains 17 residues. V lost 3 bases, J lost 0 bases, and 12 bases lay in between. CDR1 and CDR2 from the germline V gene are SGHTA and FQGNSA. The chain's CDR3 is CASSFGQLDSGANVLTF. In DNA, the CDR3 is TGTGCCAGCAGCTTCGGACAGCTCGACTCTGGGGCCAACGTCCTGACTTTC.

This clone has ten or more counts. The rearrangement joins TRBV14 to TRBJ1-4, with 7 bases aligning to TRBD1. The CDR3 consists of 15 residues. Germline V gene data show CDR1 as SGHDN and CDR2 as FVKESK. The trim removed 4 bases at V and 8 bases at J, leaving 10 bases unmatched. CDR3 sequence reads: CASSPQWQGVEKLFF. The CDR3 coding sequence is TGTGCCAGCAGCCCCCAGTGGCAGGGGGTAGAAAAACTGTTTTTT. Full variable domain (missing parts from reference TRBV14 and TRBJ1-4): EAGVTQFPSHSVIEKGQTVTLRCDPISGHDNLYWYRRVMGKEIKFLLHFVKESKQDESGMPNNRFLAERTGGTYSTLKVQPAELEDSGVYFCASSPQWQGVEKLFFGSGTQLSVL.

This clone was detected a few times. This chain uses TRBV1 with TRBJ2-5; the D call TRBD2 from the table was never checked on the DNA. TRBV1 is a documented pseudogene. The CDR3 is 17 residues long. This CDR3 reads CTSSQSLIAGTKETQYF. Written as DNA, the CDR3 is TGCACCAGCAGCCAAAGTCTCATAGCGGGGACAAAAGAGACCCAGTACTTC.

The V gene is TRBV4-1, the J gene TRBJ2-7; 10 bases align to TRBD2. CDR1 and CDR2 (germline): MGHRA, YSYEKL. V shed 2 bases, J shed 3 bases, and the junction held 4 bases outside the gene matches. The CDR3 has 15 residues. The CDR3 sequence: CASSQTSGEIYEQYF. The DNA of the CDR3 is TGCGCCAGCAGCCAAACTAGCGGGGAGATCTACGAGCAGTACTTC.

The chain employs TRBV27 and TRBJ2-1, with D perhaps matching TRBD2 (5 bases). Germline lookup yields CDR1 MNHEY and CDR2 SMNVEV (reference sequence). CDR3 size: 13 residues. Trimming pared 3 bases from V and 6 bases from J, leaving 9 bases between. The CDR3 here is CASSFSRGNEQFF. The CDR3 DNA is TGTGCCAGCAGTTTTAGCCGGGGCAATGAGCAGTTCTTC.

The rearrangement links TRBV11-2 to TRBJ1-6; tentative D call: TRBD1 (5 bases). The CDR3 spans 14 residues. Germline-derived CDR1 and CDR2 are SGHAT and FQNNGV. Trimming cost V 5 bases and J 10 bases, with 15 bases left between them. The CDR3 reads CASSRRGGRSPLHF. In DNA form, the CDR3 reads TGTGCCAGCAGCCGAAGGGGTGGAAGGTCACCCCTCCACTTT.

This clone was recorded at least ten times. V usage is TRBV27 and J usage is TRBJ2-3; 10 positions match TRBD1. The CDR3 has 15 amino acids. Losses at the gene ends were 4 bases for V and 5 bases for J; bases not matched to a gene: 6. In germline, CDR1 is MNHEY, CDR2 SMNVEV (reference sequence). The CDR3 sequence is CASSWTGGGGDTQYF. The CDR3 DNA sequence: TGTGCCAGCAGTTGGACAGGGGGGGGAGGAGATACGCAGTATTTT.

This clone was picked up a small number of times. CDR3 sequence reads: CASSLVWGGGTYEQYF. Written as DNA, the CDR3 is TGTGCCAGCAGCCTAGTATGGGGCGGGGGAACCTACGAGCAGTACTTC. The genes are TRBV7-2 and TRBJ2-7; 7 bases align to TRBD2. Germline lookup yields CDR1 SGHTA and CDR2 FQGNSA. CDR3 length equals 16 residues. V was clipped by 5 bases and J by 2 bases; unmatched bases: 12. Based on the CDR3 plus reference TRBV7-2 and TRBJ2-7, the full variable domain is GAGVSQSPSNKVTEKGKDVELRCDPISGHTALYWYRQSLGQGLEFLIYFQGNSAPDKSGLPSDRFSAERTGGSVSTLTIQRTQQEDSAVYLCASSLVWGGGTYEQYFGPGTRLTVT.